Below are 26 T cell receptor beta chains sequenced from a single sample in a study of blood T cell repertoires in COVID-19 (TCRdb year 2020). Libraries were constructed by the immunoSEQ multiplex PCR assay. TCRdb limited this immuneACCESS table to in-frame rearrangements with V and J called. A share of clones is missing; checked studies link under half to unresolved V genes, and the rest is unexplained. The sample table lists roughly 480,000 clones, roughly nine tenths of them with a count of one. The ten most abundant clones make up 0.8% to 0.9% of the sample. Sequences were obtained from peripheral blood. The receptors derive from a man aged 18 to 29 with COVID-19, enrolled during active disease.

This clone appeared once. Other DNA variants within this sample encode the same CDR3. The rearrangement links TRBV12-3 or TRBV12-4 to TRBJ1-2; possible D gene TRBD1, 6 bases. V was clipped by 5 bases and J by 5 bases, with 12 bases between them. CDR3 length: 13 residues. This CDR3 is CASSPGQKYGYTF. The DNA of the CDR3 is TGTGCCAGCAGTCCCGGACAGAAATATGGCTACACCTTC.

The V call is TRBV19, the J call TRBJ2-1, with 7 bases matching TRBD1. V shed 4 bases, J shed 8 bases, and the junction held 8 bases outside the gene matches. The CDR3 has 14 residues. The germline gives CDR1 LNHDA, CDR2 SQIVND (reference sequence). The CDR3 coding sequence is TGTGCCAGTAGTAAGGGACAGCGAGGGTATGAGCAGTTCTTC. Its protein is CASSKGQRGYEQFF.

The chain has TRBV5-3 and TRBJ2-7, with a weak D call TRBD1 (5 bases). TRBV5-3 is an open reading frame, and its role is uncertain. The CDR3 spans 13 residues. V gave up 3 bases and J gave up 3 bases, with 10 bases separating them. Here the CDR3 DNA reads TGTGCCAGAAGCTCTGGACAACACTACGAGCAGTACTTC. It yields the protein CARSSGQHYEQYF.

The V gene is TRBV28, the J gene TRBJ1-1, with D possibly TRBD1 on 6 matching bases. The V gene's germline CDR1 is MDHEN and CDR2 SYDVKM. CDR3 length equals 12 residues. Trimming stripped 3 bases from V and 9 bases from J, with 11 bases between. This chain's CDR3 is CASSFRQGKAFF. CDR3 nucleotide sequence: TGTGCCAGCAGTTTTCGGCAGGGGAAAGCTTTCTTT.

The chain uses TRBV5-4 and TRBJ2-5, with 8 bases that match TRBD1. Losses at the gene ends were 4 bases for V and 5 bases for J; bases not matched to a gene: 10. CDR1 is SGHNT and CDR2 is YYREEE in the germline V gene (reference sequence). The CDR3 totals 15 residues. The chain's CDR3 is CASSTDRVGRETQYF. Written as DNA, the CDR3 is TGTGCCAGCAGCACGGACAGGGTCGGGCGGGAGACCCAGTACTTC.

The V and J genes are TRBV2 and TRBJ1-6; TRBD1 aligns across 7 bases. This CDR3 has 14 amino acids. V gave up 4 bases and J gave up 7 bases; unmatched junction bases: 4. Germline CDR1 reads SNHLY; CDR2 reads FYNNEI. CDR3 residues: CASSVGGGNSPLHF. CDR3 DNA: TGTGCCAGCAGTGTAGGAGGGGGCAATTCACCCCTCCACTTT.

CDR3 coding DNA: TGTGCCAGTAGTACCTCAGGGGCTGGGGCCAACGTCCTGACTTTC. It yields the protein CASSTSGAGANVLTF. The V and J genes are TRBV19 and TRBJ2-6, with D possibly matching TRBD1 (6 bases). This CDR3 is built from 15 residues. Trimming took off 4 bases at V and 2 bases at J, with 9 bases between the two ends. Germline CDR1 reads LNHDA; CDR2 reads SQIVND (reference sequence). Looking up the rest from reference TRBV19 and TRBJ2-6 gives the full variable domain: DGGITQSPKYLFRKEGQNVTLSCEQNLNHDAMYWYRQDPGQGLRLIYYSQIVNDFQKGDIAEGYSVSREKKESFPLTVTSAQKNPTAFYLCASSTSGAGANVLTFGAGSRLTVL.

The gene calls are TRBV10-3 and TRBJ2-1; no definite D call. The CDR3 has 14 residues. Deletions cut 5 bases from V and 6 bases from J, with 14 bases between. Germline CDR1 reads ENHRY; CDR2 reads SYGVKD. The DNA for the CDR3 is TGTGCCATCAGTCAGACCGGCCCGGGCAATGAGCAGTTCTTC. Translating gives CAISQTGPGNEQFF.

The chain recombines TRBV5-1 with TRBJ2-3, with D tentatively TRBD2 (6 bases). The germline V gene has CDR1 SGHRS and CDR2 YFSETQ. This CDR3 contains 16 residues. V lost 4 bases to trimming and J lost 0 bases, with 15 bases between them. CDR3 DNA sequence: TGCGCCAGCAGCGCACCGGGACTGGGGAGCACAGATACGCAGTATTTT. Its translation is CASSAPGLGSTDTQYF.

This rearrangement joins TRBV30 to TRBJ2-5, with a tentative D call TRBD1 (6 bases). Looked up from germline, CDR1 is GTSNPN and CDR2 is SVGIG (reference sequence). V dropped 0 bases and J dropped 4 bases, with 15 bases sitting between them. The CDR3 is 15 residues long. The chain's CDR3 is CAWSVPLGAVETQYF. The CDR3 DNA is TGTGCCTGGAGTGTACCGTTGGGGGCAGTAGAGACCCAGTACTTC.

This chain uses TRBV1 with TRBJ2-6; whether TRBD1, the table's D call, matches the DNA was not checked. TRBV1 is listed as a pseudogene. CDR3 size: 19 residues. In DNA, the CDR3 is TGCACCAGCAGCCAAGAAGTAGACAGGGCTCCGACTGGGGCCAACGTCCTGACTTTC. As protein: CTSSQEVDRAPTGANVLTF.

The chain employs TRBV5-6 and TRBJ2-1; no clear D gene. CDR1 is SGHDT, CDR2 YYEEEE, per germline. Deletions cut 0 bases from V and 9 bases from J, with 16 bases between. The CDR3 covers 15 residues. DNA of the CDR3: TGTGCCAGCAGCTTGGTGGCTAGTATTCTAGGTGAGCAGTTCTTC. Protein product: CASSLVASILGEQFF.

The rearrangement links TRBV2 to TRBJ2-5; maybe TRBD2 (5 bases). CDR1 is SNHLY, CDR2 FYNNEI, per germline. V lost 6 bases, J lost 9 bases, and 14 bases lay in between. This CDR3 region has 12 residues. The CDR3 loop reads CASRFEGVAQYF. The CDR3 DNA reads TGTGCCAGCAGATTTGAGGGAGTGGCCCAGTACTTC.

The chain employs TRBV19 and TRBJ1-5, with D hard to call. The CDR3 has 16 residues. The V gene's germline CDR1 is LNHDA and CDR2 SQIVND (reference sequence). V was pared by 4 bases and J by 3 bases, with 16 bases between. CDR3 protein: CASSKRPQDYNQPQHF. The CDR3 bases are TGTGCCAGTAGTAAGAGGCCCCAAGATTACAATCAGCCCCAGCATTTT.

V usage is TRBV18 and J usage is TRBJ1-6, with D uncertain. V lost 4 bases and J 7 bases, leaving 17 bases between the germline ends. The CDR3 loop spans 16 amino acids. The V gene's germline CDR1 is KGHSH and CDR2 LQKENI. CDR3 amino acids: CASSLVTGSKNSPLHF. The CDR3 coding sequence is TGTGCCAGCTCACTAGTAACCGGGTCCAAAAATTCACCCCTCCACTTT.

About this clone: Other DNA sequences in the sample encode the same CDR3. The V and J genes are TRBV9 and TRBJ2-7, with 12 bases that match TRBD2. Germline-derived CDR1 and CDR2 are SGDLS and YYNGEE. This CDR3 comprises 15 residues. Germline trimming cut 0 bases from V and 2 bases from J; bases unmatched to any gene: 0. As DNA, the CDR3 is TGTGCCAGCAGCGTAGGGACTAGCGGGACCTACGAGCAGTACTTC. The encoded protein is CASSVGTSGTYEQYF.

The chain couples TRBV11-2 to TRBJ2-2; TRBD2 is a possible D gene (7 bases). Trimming left V 2 bases short and J 4 bases short, with 11 bases between. CDR3 size: 15 residues. From germline, CDR1 is SGHAT and CDR2 FQNNGV. Here the CDR3 DNA reads TGTGCCAGCAGCTTATTACGGGGGGCCACCGGGGAGCTGTTTTTT. Residues: CASSLLRGATGELFF.

V usage is TRBV27 and J usage is TRBJ2-7, with TRBD1 matching over 11 bases. CDR1 and CDR2 (germline): MNHEY, SMNVEV (reference sequence). Trimming took 4 bases from V and 7 from J; bases not matched to a gene: 9. The CDR3 sequence is 15 residues long. This chain's CDR3 is CASSWTGGSLWEQYF. The CDR3 bases are TGTGCCAGCAGTTGGACAGGGGGCTCCCTCTGGGAGCAGTACTTC.

The chain has TRBV24-1 and TRBJ2-1; no clear D gene. Per germline, CDR1 KGHDR and CDR2 SFDVKD. CDR3 length equals 14 residues. The germline V and J ends were trimmed by 4 bases and 0 bases, with 6 bases remaining between them. CDR3 in DNA: TGTGCCACCAGTGAGGTCAGCTCCTACAATGAGCAGTTCTTC. Its translation: CATSEVSSYNEQFF.

This rearrangement joins TRBV7-9 to TRBJ1-1; D is possibly TRBD1 (6 bases). Trimming removed 5 bases at V and 7 bases at J, with 23 bases between. The CDR3 has 16 amino acids. Germline loops: CDR1 SEHNR, CDR2 FQNEAQ (reference sequence). The CDR3 coding sequence is TGTGCCAGCAGCCCCAGGGGCCAGGGGCGATCCTTTGAAGCTTTCTTT. Protein product: CASSPRGQGRSFEAFF. The variable domain in full, with the rest retrieved from reference TRBV7-9 and TRBJ1-1, is DTGVSQNPRHKITKRGQNVTFRCDPISEHNRLYWYRQTLGQGPEFLTYFQNEAQLEKSRLLSDRFSAERPKGSFSTLEIQRTEQGDSAMYLCASSPRGQGRSFEAFFGQGTRLTVV.

This clone was counted once. The CDR3 DNA is TGTGCCAGCTCACCCCCCGAACCCTCCGGACTAGTGAGTTCGAATGAGCAGTTCTTC. This translates into CASSPPEPSGLVSSNEQFF. The chain uses TRBV18 and TRBJ2-1; 7 bases agree with TRBD2. This CDR3 has 19 amino acids. V was pared by 3 bases and J by 7 bases, with 21 bases of the junction left unmatched. Looked up from germline, CDR1 is KGHSH and CDR2 is LQKENI.

The V gene is TRBV9, the J gene TRBJ2-4; unclear D gene. The germline V gene encodes CDR1 SGDLS and CDR2 YYNGEE. Between the trimmed V and J ends, which lost 5 bases and 8 bases, there was a span of 14 bases. This CDR3 is 13 amino acids long. The CDR3 here is CASSHERADIQYF. CDR3 bases: TGTGCCAGCAGTCATGAGCGCGCTGACATTCAGTACTTC.

This chain joins TRBV12-5 and TRBJ1-5; D is possibly TRBD1 (6 bases). The V gene's germline CDR1 is LGHNT and CDR2 FRNRAP. V was shortened by 6 bases and J by 3 bases, with 9 bases between the two germline ends. The CDR3 is 13 amino acids. In DNA, the CDR3 is TGTGCTAGTGGGGGGGCCAACAATCAGCCCCAGCATTTT. It codes for CASGGANNQPQHF.

The chain employs TRBV5-5 and TRBJ1-6, with unresolved D. Trimming removed 0 bases at V and 4 bases at J, with 5 bases between. This CDR3 has 14 residues. Germline CDR1 is SGHKS and CDR2 is YYEKEE (reference sequence). The chain's CDR3 is CASSLGQYNSPLHF. CDR3 bases: TGTGCCAGCAGCTTGGGACAATATAATTCACCCCTCCACTTT.

This clone was observed a single time. This chain uses TRBV10-3 with TRBJ2-1; 8 nucleotides agree with TRBD2. The CDR3 is 16 amino acids. Trimming at V came to 0 bases and at J to 9 bases, leaving 10 bases not matched to a gene. Germline V gives CDR1 ENHRY, CDR2 SYGVKD. CDR3 sequence reads: CAISESGRGGQGEQFF. For the CDR3, the DNA is TGTGCCATCAGTGAGTCGGGACGGGGGGGCCAGGGTGAGCAGTTCTTC.

The chain is built from TRBV3-1 (or the pseudogene TRBV3-2) and TRBJ1-2; 7 bases are a match to TRBD1. CDR1 and CDR2 (germline): LGHDT, YNNKEL (reference sequence). V was pared by 4 bases and J by 8 bases, with 10 bases of the junction left unmatched. The CDR3 spans 14 residues. CDR3: CASSRRGASLGYTF. The CDR3 bases are TGTGCCAGCAGCCGCAGGGGGGCTTCCTTAGGCTACACCTTC.